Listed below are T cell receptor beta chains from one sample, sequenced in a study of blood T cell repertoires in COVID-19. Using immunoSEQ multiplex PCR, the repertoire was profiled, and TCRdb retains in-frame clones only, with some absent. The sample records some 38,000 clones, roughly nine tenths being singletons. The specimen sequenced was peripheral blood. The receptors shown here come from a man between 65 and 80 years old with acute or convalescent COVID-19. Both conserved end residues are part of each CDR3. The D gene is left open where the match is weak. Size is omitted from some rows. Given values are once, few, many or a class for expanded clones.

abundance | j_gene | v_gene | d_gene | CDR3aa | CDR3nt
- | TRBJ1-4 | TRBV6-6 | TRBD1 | CASSGQGANEKLFF | TGTGCCAGCAGCGGACAGGGCGCTAATGAAAAACTGTTTTTT
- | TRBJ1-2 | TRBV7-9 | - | CASSSVFSHGYTF | TGTGCCAGCAGCTCCGTGTTCTCCCATGGCTACACCTTC
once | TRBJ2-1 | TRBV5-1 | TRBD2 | CASSGTSGRGGNEQFF | TGCGCCAGCAGCGGGACTAGCGGGAGAGGAGGCAATGAGCAGTTCTTC
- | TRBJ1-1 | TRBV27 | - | CASSLNRDTEAFF | TGTGCCAGCAGTTTAAATCGGGACACTGAAGCTTTCTTT
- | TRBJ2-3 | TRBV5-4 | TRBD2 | CASSLVIAGYSDTQYF | TGTGCCAGCAGCTTGGTGATAGCGGGATATTCAGATACGCAGTATTTT
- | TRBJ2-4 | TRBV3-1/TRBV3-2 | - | CASSQGQAKNIQYF | TGTGCCAGCAGCCAAGGCCAGGCCAAAAACATTCAGTACTTC
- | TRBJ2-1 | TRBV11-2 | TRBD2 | CASSPTTLAGVSYEQFF | TGTGCCAGCAGCCCTACGACACTAGCGGGAGTATCGTATGAGCAGTTCTTC
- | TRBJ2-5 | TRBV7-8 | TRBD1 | CASSRQGETQYF | TGTGCCAGCAGTCGACAGGGAGAGACCCAGTACTTC
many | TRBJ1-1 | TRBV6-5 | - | CASSYSPSTEAFF | TGTGCCAGCAGTTACTCTCCCTCCACTGAAGCTTTCTTT
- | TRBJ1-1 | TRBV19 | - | CASSAATASTEAFF | TGTGCCAGTAGCGCGGCGACAGCGAGCACTGAAGCTTTCTTT
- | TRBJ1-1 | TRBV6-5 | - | CASSYVRGSYKTEAFF | TGTGCCAGCAGTTATGTAAGGGGATCGTACAAAACTGAAGCTTTCTTT
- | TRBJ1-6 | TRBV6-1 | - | CASSERVRSPLHF | TGTGCCAGCAGTGAACGAGTACGATCACCCCTCCACTTT
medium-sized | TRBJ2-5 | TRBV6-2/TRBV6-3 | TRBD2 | CASSYYYSGRETQYF | TGTGCCAGCAGTTACTACTACAGCGGGAGAGAGACCCAGTACTTC
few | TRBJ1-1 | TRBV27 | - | CASSLGEATEAFF | TGTGCCAGCAGTTTGGGGGAGGCGACTGAAGCTTTCTTT
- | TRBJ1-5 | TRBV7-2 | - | CASIIQPQHF | TGTGCCAGCATCATTCAGCCCCAGCATTTT
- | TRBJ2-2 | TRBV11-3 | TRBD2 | CASSVSGSQAGELFF | TGTGCCAGCAGCGTTAGCGGGAGTCAGGCCGGGGAGCTGTTTTTT
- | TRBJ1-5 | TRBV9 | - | CASSVESRGSNQPQHF | TGTGCCAGCAGCGTAGAAAGCAGGGGAAGCAATCAGCCCCAGCATTTT
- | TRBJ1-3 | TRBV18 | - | CASSPPSGNTIYF | TGTGCCAGCTCACCCCCGAGTGGAAACACCATATATTTT
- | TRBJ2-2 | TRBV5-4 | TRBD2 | CASSPSGGFSTGELFF | TGTGCCAGCAGCCCGAGCGGGGGGTTTTCCACCGGGGAGCTGTTTTTT
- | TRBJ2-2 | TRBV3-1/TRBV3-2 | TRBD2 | CASSQPNPGLAGEGDTGELFF | TGTGCCAGCAGCCAACCTAATCCGGGACTAGCGGGAGAGGGGGACACCGGGGAGCTGTTTTTT
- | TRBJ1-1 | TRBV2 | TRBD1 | CASSAQGGAEAFF | TGTGCCAGCAGTGCACAGGGGGGTGCTGAAGCTTTCTTT
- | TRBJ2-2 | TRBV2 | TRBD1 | CASSEETGMGTGELFF | TGTGCCAGCAGCGAGGAGACAGGGATGGGCACCGGGGAGCTGTTTTTT
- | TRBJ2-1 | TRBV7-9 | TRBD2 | CASSSPGGSGRPSYEQFF | TGTGCCAGCAGCTCCCCGGGGGGTAGCGGGAGGCCTTCGTATGAGCAGTTCTTC
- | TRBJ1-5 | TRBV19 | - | CASNRQPQHF | TGTGCCAGTAATCGTCAGCCCCAGCATTTT
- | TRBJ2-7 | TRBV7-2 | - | CASSQDRTYEQYF | TGTGCCAGCAGCCAAGACAGGACCTACGAGCAGTACTTC
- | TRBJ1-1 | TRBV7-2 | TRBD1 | CASRRGGHTGGNVGTEAFF | TGTGCCAGCAGACGTGGGGGGCACACAGGGGGAAACGTGGGTACTGAAGCTTTCTTT
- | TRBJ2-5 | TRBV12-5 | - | CASGYFQETQYF | TGTGCTAGTGGTTACTTCCAAGAGACCCAGTACTTC
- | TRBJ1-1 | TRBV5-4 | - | CASSLEGGRSGAFF | TGTGCCAGCAGCTTGGAGGGAGGGAGGAGTGGGGCTTTCTTT
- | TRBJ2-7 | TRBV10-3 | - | CAITSGFEQYF | TGTGCCATCACCTCAGGGTTCGAGCAGTACTTC
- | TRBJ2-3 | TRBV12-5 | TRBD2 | CASGFAGLSRTDTQYF | TGTGCTAGTGGTTTCGCGGGACTATCTCGCACAGATACGCAGTATTTT
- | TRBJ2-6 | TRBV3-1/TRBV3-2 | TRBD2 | CASSQELAGGRSGANVLTF | TGTGCCAGCAGCCAAGAGCTAGCGGGAGGCCGATCTGGGGCCAACGTCCTGACTTTC
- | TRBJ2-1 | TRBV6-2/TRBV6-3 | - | CASSPYGRGSAHNEQFF | TGTGCCAGCAGCCCTTACGGGCGGGGTAGCGCACACAATGAGCAGTTCTTC
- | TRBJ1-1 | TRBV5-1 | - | CASSLEQGRNTEAFF | TGCGCCAGCAGCTTGGAGCAGGGGAGGAACACTGAAGCTTTCTTT
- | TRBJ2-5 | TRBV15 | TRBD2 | CATSIAGRGETQYF | TGTGCCACCAGCATAGCGGGGCGGGGTGAGACCCAGTACTTC
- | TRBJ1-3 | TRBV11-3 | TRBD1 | CASSPGQGASGNTIYF | TGTGCCAGCAGCCCAGGACAGGGGGCAAGTGGAAACACCATATATTTT
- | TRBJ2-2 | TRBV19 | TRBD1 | CASSIPGQGVSGELFF | TGTGCCAGTAGTATTCCGGGACAGGGGGTTAGCGGGGAGCTGTTTTTT
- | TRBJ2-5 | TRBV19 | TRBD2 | CASSGAGLAGVSETQYF | TGTGCCAGTAGTGGTGCGGGACTAGCGGGAGTGAGCGAGACCCAGTACTTC
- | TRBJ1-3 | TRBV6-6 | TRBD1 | CASSRPGTGLGAGNTIYF | TGTGCCAGCAGCCGACCCGGGACAGGGCTCGGGGCTGGAAACACCATATATTTT
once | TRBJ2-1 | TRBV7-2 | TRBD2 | CASSLSGTSGGQAEQFF | TGTGCCAGCAGCTTAAGTGGGACTAGCGGGGGACAGGCTGAGCAGTTCTTC
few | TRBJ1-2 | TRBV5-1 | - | CASSLGENYGYTF | TGCGCCAGCAGCTTGGGGGAGAACTATGGCTACACCTTC
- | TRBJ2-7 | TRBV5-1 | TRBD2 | CASSVTSGPYEQYF | TGCGCCAGCAGCGTTACTAGCGGACCCTACGAGCAGTACTTC
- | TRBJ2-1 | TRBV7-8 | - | CASSLGRGLYNEQFF | TGTGCCAGCAGCTTAGGCAGGGGATTATACAATGAGCAGTTCTTC
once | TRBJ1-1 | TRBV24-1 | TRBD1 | CATSRTGNTEAFF | TGTGCCACCAGCCGGACAGGGAACACTGAAGCTTTCTTT
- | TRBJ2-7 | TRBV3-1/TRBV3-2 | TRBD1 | CASSPWVTGNDEQYF | TGTGCCAGCAGCCCGTGGGTGACAGGGAATGACGAGCAGTACTTC
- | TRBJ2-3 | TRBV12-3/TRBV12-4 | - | CASSFLQDTQYF | TGTGCCAGCAGTTTTCTTCAGGATACGCAGTATTTT
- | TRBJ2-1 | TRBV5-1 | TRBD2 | CASSQTSGISEQFF | TGCGCCAGCAGCCAGACTAGCGGGATATCTGAGCAGTTCTTC
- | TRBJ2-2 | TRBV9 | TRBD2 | CASSVTSETGELFF | TGTGCCAGCAGCGTTACTAGCGAGACCGGGGAGCTGTTTTTT
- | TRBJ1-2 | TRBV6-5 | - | CASRAQGLDGYTF | TGTGCCAGCAGAGCGCAGGGTTTAGATGGCTACACCTTC
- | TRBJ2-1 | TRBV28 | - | CASTTEAVYNEQFF | TGTGCCAGCACAACCGAGGCCGTTTACAATGAGCAGTTCTTC
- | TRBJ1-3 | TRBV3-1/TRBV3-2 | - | CASSPSGGAGNTIYF | TGTGCCAGCAGCCCCTCGGGAGGGGCTGGAAACACCATATATTTT
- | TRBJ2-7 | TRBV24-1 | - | CATSDRTTGTEQYF | TGTGCCACCAGTGACCGGACAACAGGGACCGAGCAGTACTTC
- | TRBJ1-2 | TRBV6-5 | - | CASSPDSNYGYTF | TGTGCCAGCAGTCCCGACAGTAACTATGGCTACACCTTC
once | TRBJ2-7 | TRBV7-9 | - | CASSLGGDPYEQYF | TGTGCCAGCAGCTTGGGGGGAGACCCCTACGAGCAGTACTTC
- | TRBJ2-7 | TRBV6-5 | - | CATKRDTFYEQYF | TGTGCCACTAAGAGGGACACCTTCTACGAGCAGTACTTC
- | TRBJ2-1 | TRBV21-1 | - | CASSKGLCPEQFF | TGTGCCAGCAGCAAAGGGCTCTGTCCTGAGCAGTTCTTC
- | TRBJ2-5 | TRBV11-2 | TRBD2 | CASSSGTQETQYF | TGTGCCAGCAGCAGCGGGACCCAAGAGACCCAGTACTTC
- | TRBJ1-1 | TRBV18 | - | CASSPPRPNTEAFF | TGTGCCAGCTCACCACCGCGGCCGAACACTGAAGCTTTCTTT
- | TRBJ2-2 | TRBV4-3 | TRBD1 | CASSQDGGQGANTGELFF | TGCGCCAGCAGCCAAGATGGAGGGCAGGGGGCTAACACCGGGGAGCTGTTTTTT
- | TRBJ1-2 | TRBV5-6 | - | CASSTGTYGYTF | TGTGCCAGCAGTACAGGGACCTATGGCTACACCTTC